Presented here are 32 T cell receptor beta chains from one specimen sequenced in a study of T-cell reconstitution after alpha-beta-depleted transplantation in children (TCRdb year 2016). Receptor amplification or capture employed PCR. The instrument given in TCRdb is Illumina HiSeq 2500. Molecular barcoding was employed in the preparation of TCR libraries, with unique molecular identifiers being used to normalize TCRbeta repertoire quantification. Using fastp trimming at Q25 and MiXCR clonotype assembly, TCRdb reanalyzed the public sequencing data and kept in-frame beta chains. Every distinct CDR3 protein forms one entry, paired with its most common genes and DNA. The sample includes some 190,000 distinct CDR3 sequences, with approximately 10% observed a single time. Of the sample, roughly an eighth is held by the ten largest clones. The sample's treatment or condition, from its label and the paper: allogeneic hematopoietic cell transplantation with graft depleted of TCRalphabeta T cells and CD19 B cells.

The input for sequencing was PBMCs, taken before TCRalphabeta/CD19-depleted stem cell transplant. These receptors came from a boy between 2 and 10 years old with acute myeloid leukemia, due to receive a stem cell transplant.

This clonotype was detected many times. The chain employs TRBV6-5 and TRBJ2-3; TRBD2 aligns across 9 bases. The CDR3 covers 16 residues. Losses at the gene ends were 2 bases for V and 2 bases for J; bases not matched to a gene: 5. Looked up from germline, CDR1 is MNHEY and CDR2 is SVGAGI. CDR3 sequence: CASSYNLAGYTDTQYF. CDR3 DNA sequence: TGTGCCAGCAGTTACAACCTAGCGGGATACACAGATACGCAGTATTTT.

This clonotype has a count of ten or more. This rearrangement joins TRBV2 to TRBJ1-1, with 7 bases that match TRBD1. The CDR3 runs to 14 residues. Germline V gives CDR1 SNHLY, CDR2 FYNNEI. Losses at the gene ends were 7 bases for V and 3 bases for J; bases not matched to a gene: 8. Here the CDR3 reads CASKSTGLYTEAFF. The CDR3 DNA follows: TGTGCCAGCAAGTCGACAGGGTTATACACTGAAGCTTTCTTT.

This clonotype was recorded many times. The rearrangement uses TRBV5-8 and TRBJ2-7, with D uncertain. This CDR3 contains 13 residues. CDR1 is SGHTS and CDR2 is YDEGEE in the germline V gene. Trimming cost V 0 bases and J 2 bases, with 6 bases left between them. The CDR3 DNA sequence: TGTGCCAGCAGCTTGGTGGACCCCTACGAGCAGTACGTC. Its translation: CASSLVDPYEQYV.

This clonotype was recorded many times. The V and J genes are TRBV20-1 and TRBJ2-7; tentative D call: TRBD1 (7 bases). Per germline, CDR1 DFQATT and CDR2 SNEGSKA (reference sequence). Trimming cost V 3 bases and J 1 base, with 16 bases left between them. CDR3 size: 15 residues. In DNA form, the CDR3 reads TGCAGTGCTAGTAGATTCAGGGGGGTTTCCTACGAGCAGTACTTC. Protein sequence: CSASRFRGVSYEQYF.

This clonotype was seen a few times. This could be a read error, since a much larger clone is one nucleotide away. The genes are TRBV27 and TRBJ2-7; TRBD1 matches at 9 bases. CDR1 MNHEY and CDR2 SMNVEV come from the germline V gene (reference sequence). The CDR3 is 13 amino acids. CDR3 DNA: TGTGCCAGCAGTTTAGGGACAGGGCCCGAGCAGTCCTTC. Protein: CASSLGTGPEQSF.

This clonotype was observed many times. The V gene is TRBV7-3, the J gene TRBJ2-1; the D gene is possibly TRBD2 (7 bases). From germline, CDR1 is SGHTA and CDR2 FQGTGA. The CDR3 spans 15 residues. V was cut by 0 bases and J by 4 bases, with 10 bases left in between. The CDR3 is CASSLTGGGYNEQFF. The DNA for the CDR3 is TGTGCCAGCAGCTTAACGGGAGGGGGGTACAATGAGCAGTTCTTC.

CDR3 residues: CASSFRQRDPYEQYF. CDR3 bases: TGTGCCAGCAGCTTCCGGCAGCGGGATCCCTACGAGCAGTACTTC. The chain uses TRBV5-4 and TRBJ2-7, with 7 bases fitting TRBD2. Looked up from germline, CDR1 is SGHNT and CDR2 is YYREEE (reference sequence). Trimming cost V 2 bases and J 2 bases; bases outside gene matches: 7. This CDR3 has 15 amino acids.

This clonotype appeared many times. The chain joins TRBV29-1 to TRBJ2-3, with 7 bases matching TRBD2. Per the germline V gene, CDR1 is SQVTM and CDR2 is ANQGSEA. Trimming removed 6 bases from V and 3 bases from J; junction bases left unmatched: 6. This CDR3 spans 13 amino acids. CDR3 DNA sequence: TGCAGCGTAGGACTAGGCTCGACAGATACGCAGTATTTT. Protein: CSVGLGSTDTQYF.

This clonotype was counted ten times or more. This chain uses TRBV20-1 with TRBJ2-4, with 9 bases matching TRBD2. CDR3 size: 14 residues. With 5 bases clipped from V and 9 bases from J, the junction kept 11 bases outside the gene matches. Looked up from germline, CDR1 is DFQATT and CDR2 is SNEGSKA (reference sequence). This chain's CDR3 is CSAFASGVPGIQYF. CDR3 coding DNA: TGCAGTGCTTTCGCTAGCGGGGTGCCAGGCATTCAGTACTTC.

This clonotype has at least ten counts. CDR3 in DNA: TGTGCCAGCAGCACCCGGACTAGCGGGGGCACCGGGGAGCTGTTTTTT. Amino acids: CASSTRTSGGTGELFF. V and J are TRBV9 and TRBJ2-2; TRBD2 aligns across 13 bases. The CDR3 is 16 amino acids. The germline CDR1 and CDR2 sequences are SGDLS and YYNGEE. The J segment lost 4 bases and the V segment lost 4 bases, leaving 4 bases of the junction unmatched.

The rearrangement uses TRBV11-2 and TRBJ2-1; no definite D call. Trimming pared 4 bases from V and 15 bases from J, leaving 16 bases between. This CDR3 region has 12 residues. The germline gives CDR1 SGHAT, CDR2 FQNNGV. The CDR3 sequence is CASSSKAGDLFF. Written as DNA, the CDR3 is TGTGCCAGCAGCTCAAAGGCTGGCGATCTGTTCTTC.

This clonotype was seen ten or more times. The chain recombines TRBV7-2 with TRBJ2-2; TRBD2 is a possible D gene (6 bases). The germline V and J ends were trimmed by 1 base and 7 bases, with 10 bases remaining between them. The CDR3 runs to 14 residues. Looked up from germline, CDR1 is SGHTA and CDR2 is FQGNSA. The CDR3 bases are TGTGCCAGCAGCTTAGTCGGGGGTGGCGGGGAGCTGTTTTTT. Protein sequence: CASSLVGGGGELFF. Full variable domain (outside the CDR3, taken from reference TRBV7-2 and TRBJ2-2): GAGVSQSPSNKVTEKGKDVELRCDPISGHTALYWYRQSLGQGLEFLIYFQGNSAPDKSGLPSDRFSAERTGGSVSTLTIQRTQQEDSAVYLCASSLVGGGGELFFGEGSRLTVL.

The V call is TRBV6-6, the J call TRBJ2-5; no reliable D call. Germline V gene sequence: CDR1 MNHNY, CDR2 SVGAGI (reference sequence). With 7 bases removed from V and 9 bases from J, the gap between germline ends came to 18 bases. This CDR3 has 13 amino acids. DNA of the CDR3: TGTGCCAGCAACCCGGGCCCCTTTATGCCCCAGTACTTC. Translation gives CASNPGPFMPQYF.

This clonotype was detected many times. The genes are TRBV20-1 and TRBJ1-1, with no clear D. In germline, CDR1 is DFQATT, CDR2 SNEGSKA (reference sequence). The V gene lost 5 bases and the J gene lost 10 bases, with 20 bases spanning the gap. The length of the CDR3 is 13 residues. CDR3 bases: TGCAGTGCTTATAATTTCGGCCTCGCTGGAGCTTTCTTT. Translating gives CSAYNFGLAGAFF.

This clonotype appeared many times. The chain combines TRBV12-3 or TRBV12-4 with TRBJ2-1; D is possibly TRBD1 (5 bases). The CDR3 has 15 residues. The V end lost 3 bases, the J end lost 9 bases, and 18 bases lay between the germline ends. The CDR3 DNA follows: TGTGCCAGCAGTTTTAGTCAGGGATCTGGCTTTGAGCAGTTCTTC. This sequence encodes CASSFSQGSGFEQFF.

The V and J genes are TRBV7-2 and TRBJ1-4; 7 positions match TRBD1. Germline lookup yields CDR1 SGHTA and CDR2 FQGNSA. V lost 5 bases, J lost 8 bases, and 14 bases stayed unmatched. CDR3 size: 16 residues. Here the CDR3 reads CASSLGRDRGWEKLFF. The CDR3 bases are TGTGCCAGCAGCCTTGGACGGGACAGAGGGTGGGAAAAACTGTTTTTT.

By its share, this clonotype is large. The gene calls are TRBV4-1 and TRBJ2-1, with 9 bases aligning to TRBD2. The ends lost 5 bases at V and 0 bases at J; junction bases unmatched: 8. The CDR3 contains 17 residues. Germline CDR1 and CDR2: MGHRA and YSYEKL. CDR3 in amino acids: CASSRTSDPSSYNEQFF. The CDR3 coding sequence is TGCGCCAGCAGCAGGACTAGCGACCCGAGCTCCTACAATGAGCAGTTCTTC.

This clonotype came up many times. The chain has TRBV12-3 or TRBV12-4 and TRBJ2-2; D gene unclear. The CDR3 has 13 amino acids. Trimming removed 8 bases at V and 4 bases at J, with 11 bases between. The CDR3, as DNA: TGTGCCAGCGGGAACACCCCCACCGGGGAGCTGTTTTTT. Translating gives CASGNTPTGELFF.

This clonotype appeared many times. The chain carries TRBV5-1 and TRBJ2-2; D tentatively reads TRBD1 or TRBD2 (7 bases each). This CDR3 has 15 amino acids. CDR1 is SGHRS and CDR2 is YFSETQ in the germline V gene. V shed 2 bases and J shed 3 bases, with 11 bases lying between them. CDR3 sequence: CASSFQGGDTGELFF. CDR3 DNA sequence: TGCGCCAGCAGCTTCCAGGGGGGGGACACCGGGGAGCTGTTTTTT.

The chain is built from TRBV5-4 and TRBJ1-6; 8 bases are shared with TRBD1. The CDR3 has 14 residues. J gave up 10 bases and V 3 bases, and 6 bases lay outside the gene matches. Per germline, CDR1 SGHNT and CDR2 YYREEE (reference sequence). CDR3 nucleotides: TGTGCCAGCAGCTCCAGGGGGCTTGGGTCACCCCTCCACTTT. This sequence encodes CASSSRGLGSPLHF.

This clonotype was counted ten times or more. The chain is built from TRBV7-9 and TRBJ2-7; tentative D call: TRBD2 (5 bases). V lost 2 bases and J 5 bases, leaving 16 bases between the germline ends. The CDR3 spans 15 residues. The germline CDR1 and CDR2 sequences are SEHNR and FQNEAQ (reference sequence). In DNA form, the CDR3 reads TGTGCCAGCAGCTTAATTGACTACCGCCCCCACGAGCAGTACTTC. It codes for CASSLIDYRPHEQYF.

With respect to this clonotype: This may arise from a read error, as a much more abundant clone is one base away. The rearrangement uses TRBV29-1 and TRBJ2-7; D not certain. Per germline, CDR1 SQVTM and CDR2 ANQGSEA. Deletions cut 4 bases from V and 5 bases from J, with 15 bases between. The CDR3 has 13 amino acids. This chain's CDR3 is CSVVRTSNHEQYF. The CDR3 nucleotides read TGCAGCGTTGTACGAACGAGTAACCACGAGCAGTACTTC.

This clonotype was seen many times. The chain recombines TRBV11-1 with TRBJ2-3, with 15 bases aligning to TRBD2. The length of the CDR3 is 18 residues. V was clipped by 5 bases and J by 4 bases; unmatched bases: 10. From germline, CDR1 is SGHAT and CDR2 FQDESV (reference sequence). The CDR3 reads CASSAGLAGGPSPDTQYF. CDR3 nucleotide sequence: TGTGCCAGCAGCGCAGGACTAGCGGGAGGGCCCTCCCCAGATACGCAGTATTTT.

This clonotype occurred many times. This chain links TRBV27 with TRBJ2-1; 9 bases agree with TRBD1. The CDR3 is 17 residues long. J was trimmed by 5 bases and V by 4 bases; bases with no gene match: 12. Germline loops: CDR1 MNHEY, CDR2 SMNVEV (reference sequence). This chain's CDR3 is CASSSIKDRGRDNEQFF. The CDR3 coding sequence is TGTGCCAGCAGTTCAATCAAGGACAGGGGTCGGGACAATGAGCAGTTCTTC.

This clonotype was seen many times. This chain joins TRBV7-9 and TRBJ2-1; 7 nucleotides agree with TRBD1. CDR3 length equals 17 residues. J gave up 6 bases and V 5 bases, and 16 bases lay outside the gene matches. Germline V gives CDR1 SEHNR, CDR2 FQNEAQ (reference sequence). This CDR3 reads CASSAWDSEELVNEQFF. The CDR3 nucleotides are TGTGCCAGCAGCGCCTGGGACAGCGAGGAGTTGGTCAATGAGCAGTTCTTC.

This clonotype was picked up many times. The rearrangement joins TRBV12-3 or TRBV12-4 to TRBJ1-1; D possibly corresponds to TRBD1 (6 bases). V lost 3 bases, J lost 4 bases, and 9 bases lay in between. The CDR3 sequence is 13 residues long. DNA of the CDR3: TGTGCCAGCAGTTTGTTAGGGGGCACTGAAGCTTTCTTT. Translation gives CASSLLGGTEAFF.

This clonotype was seen ten or more times. The chain links TRBV4-1 to TRBJ2-5, with 11 nucleotides matching TRBD2. The CDR3 contains 15 residues. V trimming: 1 base; J trimming: 2 bases; junction bases outside the gene matches: 0. Germline loops: CDR1 MGHRA, CDR2 YSYEKL. This chain's CDR3 is CASSQGTSGQETQYF. CDR3 nucleotides: TGCGCCAGCAGCCAAGGGACTAGCGGGCAAGAGACCCAGTACTTC.

This clonotype was counted at least ten times. The CDR3 is CSAVTSGRVETQYF. CDR3 sequence (DNA): TGCAGTGCTGTGACTAGCGGGAGGGTGGAGACCCAGTACTTC. V gene TRBV20-1 combines with J gene TRBJ2-5; 14 positions match TRBD2. V shed 5 bases, J shed 5 bases, and the junction held 4 bases outside the gene matches. Germline V lookup: CDR1 DFQATT, CDR2 SNEGSKA (reference sequence). The CDR3 totals 14 residues.

Comment on this clonotype: A read error may be the cause here, since a much bigger clone is one base away. The rearrangement links TRBV3-1 to TRBJ2-1; D is perhaps TRBD1 (6 bases). Per the germline V gene, CDR1 is LGHDT and CDR2 is YNNKEL (reference sequence). This CDR3 comprises 15 residues. CDR3 DNA sequence: TGTGCCAGCAGCCAAGATACAGGGCTGTACAATAAGCAGTTCTTC. This gives the protein CASSQDTGLYNKQFF.

This clonotype has ten or more counts. J is TRBJ2-1 and V is TRBV5-1; 9 bases are a match to TRBD1. Germline V gene lookup returns CDR1 SGHRS and CDR2 YFSETQ. The CDR3 is made up of 13 amino acids. V gave up 0 bases and J gave up 9 bases; unmatched junction bases: 1. CDR3 bases: TGCGCCAGCAGCTTGGGACAGGGGGTTGAGCAGTTCTTC. Amino acid sequence: CASSLGQGVEQFF.

This clonotype was observed many times. The chain joins TRBV27 to TRBJ2-1; the match to TRBD2 covers 8 bases. There are 17 residues in the CDR3. Trimming took 3 bases from V and 2 from J; bases not matched to a gene: 9. From germline, CDR1 is MNHEY and CDR2 SMNVEV (reference sequence). The CDR3 DNA is TGTGCCAGCAGTTTCTTTGCGGCGGGAGGACCCTACAATGAGCAGTTCTTC. Translation: CASSFFAAGGPYNEQFF.

This clonotype was counted a single time. A much larger clone lies a single base off, so this may be a read error. V is TRBV7-2 and J is TRBJ1-2; possibly TRBD1 for D (5 bases). The CDR3 is made up of 12 amino acids. V lost 9 bases and J 6 bases, leaving 14 bases between the germline ends. CDR1 and CDR2 from the germline V gene are SGHTA and FQGNSA. CDR3 coding DNA: TGTGCCAGGGAGGGACCCGCAGATGGCTACACCTTC. The encoded protein is CAREGPADGYTF.